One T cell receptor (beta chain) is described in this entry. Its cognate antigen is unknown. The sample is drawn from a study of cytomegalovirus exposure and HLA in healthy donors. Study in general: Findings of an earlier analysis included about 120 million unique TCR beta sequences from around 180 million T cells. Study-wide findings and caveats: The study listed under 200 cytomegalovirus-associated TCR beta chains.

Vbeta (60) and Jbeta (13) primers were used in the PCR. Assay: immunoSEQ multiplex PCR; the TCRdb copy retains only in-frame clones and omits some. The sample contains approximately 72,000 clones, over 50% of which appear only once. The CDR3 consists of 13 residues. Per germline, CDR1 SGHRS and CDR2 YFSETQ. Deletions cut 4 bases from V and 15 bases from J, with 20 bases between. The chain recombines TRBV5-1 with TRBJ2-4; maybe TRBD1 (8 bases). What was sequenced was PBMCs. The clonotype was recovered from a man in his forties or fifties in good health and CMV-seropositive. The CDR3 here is CASSLGTGLDGYF. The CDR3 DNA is TGCGCCAGCAGCCTCGGGACAGGACTAGATGGGTACTTC. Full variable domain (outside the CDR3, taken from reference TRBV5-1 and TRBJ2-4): KAGVTQTPRYLIKTRGQQVTLSCSPISGHRSVSWYQQTPGQGLQFLFEYFSETQRNKGNFPGRFSGRQFSNSRSEMNVSTLELGDSALYLCASSLGTGLDGYFGAGTRLSVL.